Here is one TCR beta chain with its context. The data belong to a study of preoperative IRX-2 immunotherapy in early breast cancer. Treatment meaning: preoperative locoregional IRX-2 cytokine immunotherapy. This phase Ib study tested locoregional IRX-2 cytokine immunotherapy given before surgery. V gave up 5 bases and J gave up 7 bases, with 12 bases separating them. CDR3 size: 13 residues. Profiling relied on immunoSEQ multiplex PCR, and the TCRdb table lists in-frame clones only, not all of them. The table records 95,000 to 100,000 clones, roughly 89% of them present only once. The clonotype originates from a human donor with breast cancer. The chain is built from TRBV7-1 and TRBJ1-5, with D possibly matching TRBD1 (6 bases). TRBV7-1 is annotated as an ORF whose role is uncertain. Sample: tumor tissue, taken after IRX-2 immunotherapy. DNA of the CDR3: TGTGCCAGCAGCCCAGGGGTTCGGCAGCCCCAGCATTTT. Translation gives CASSPGVRQPQHF.